The sequence of this TCR beta chain was determined in a study of shared clonotypes between healthy human individuals. CD45RO-negative cells were positively selected for CCR7, leaving out terminally differentiated effector memory CD45RA+ cells. Study-level points and caveats: When naive CD4 clonotypes were compared across a handful of donors, around 5% were shared. Among non-shared clonotypes, generation probabilities were lower than among those shared by all four donors.

Trimming took 1 base from V and 4 from J; bases not matched to a gene: 7. This CDR3 has 16 amino acids. In germline, CDR1 is SGHRS, CDR2 YFSETQ. For sorted subsets, approximately 0.2 ug DNA per replicate equaled roughly 30,000 T cell genomes. The method was immunoSEQ multiplex PCR; TCRdb's version includes in-frame clones alone and lacks a portion of them. The repertoire holds some 2.1 million clones, with around 93% as singletons. Details on this clone: Antigen specificity is unknown.

Material: naive CD8+ T cells from PBMCs. This TCR derives from a man between 18 and 35 years old in good health. Some clones in this sample may be carry-over from other donors' samples. The chain links TRBV5-1 to TRBJ2-3; 9 nucleotides align to TRBD1. CDR3 DNA: TGCGCCAGCAGCTTGATGGGACAGGGTCTTCCAGATACGCAGTATTTT. It specifies CASSLMGQGLPDTQYF.